The entry below describes one T cell receptor beta chain. The method was immunoSEQ multiplex PCR; TCRdb's version includes in-frame clones alone and lacks a portion of them. The sample lists about 250,000 clones, about 90% occurring once. Germline V gene lookup returns CDR1 GTSNPN and CDR2 SVGIG (reference sequence). The CDR3 sequence is 13 residues long. V was clipped by 6 bases and J by 5 bases; unmatched bases: 7. This sample was taken from a study of blood T cell repertoires in COVID-19. Overall study context: The analysed material was cDNA or gDNA that came from T cells, B-cell-depleted T cells, or PBMCs.

The receptor was derived from a woman aged 60-75 years with COVID-19, enrolled during active disease. The sample taken for sequencing was peripheral blood. The V gene is TRBV30, the J gene TRBJ2-1; 7 bases are shared with TRBD1. The DNA for the CDR3 is TGTGCCTGTAAAGGGGGCGCGAACAATGAGCAGTTCTTC. Its translation: CACKGGANNEQFF.